This is a list of T cell receptor beta chains from one sample in a study of blood T cell repertoires in COVID-19. This table comes from immunoSEQ multiplex PCR, and its TCRdb copy is limited to in-frame clones, with some not included. In the table there are a few hundred thousand clones, about 87% of which are singletons. The sequencing input was PBMCs or T cells enriched from blood (not recorded which). The receptor source for this set is a woman aged 45-65 years who had recovered from COVID-19. Both conserved end residues are part of each CDR3. A D gene is named only where the DNA matches it firmly. Size is omitted from some rows. Given values are once, few, many or a class for expanded clones.

v_call: TRBV2
j_call: TRBJ1-1
d_call: -
clone_size: -
cdr3_nt: TGTGCCAGCAGTGCCGGAGGAGTGAACACTGAAGCTTTCTTT
cdr3_aa: CASSAGGVNTEAFF

v_call: TRBV6-2/TRBV6-3
j_call: TRBJ1-5
d_call: -
clone_size: -
cdr3_nt: TGTGCCAGCAGTTACGGGGGCTTGGGCAATCAGCCCCAGCATTTT
cdr3_aa: CASSYGGLGNQPQHF

v_call: TRBV28
j_call: TRBJ2-7
d_call: -
clone_size: few
cdr3_nt: TGTGCCAGCAACGGACAGTTGTACGAGCAGTACTTC
cdr3_aa: CASNGQLYEQYF

v_call: TRBV24-1
j_call: TRBJ1-1
d_call: -
clone_size: -
cdr3_nt: TGTGCCACCAGTGATTCCAATACAGGGAAGAGTTTCTTT
cdr3_aa: CATSDSNTGKSFF

v_call: TRBV7-6
j_call: TRBJ2-1
d_call: TRBD2
clone_size: -
cdr3_nt: TGTGCCAGCAGCTTCCAGCCTAGCGGGGCCAATGAGCAGTTCTTC
cdr3_aa: CASSFQPSGANEQFF

v_call: TRBV5-5
j_call: TRBJ1-3
d_call: -
clone_size: -
cdr3_nt: TGTGCCAGCAGCTTGGGTTTAACTTTCTCTGGAAACACCATATATTTT
cdr3_aa: CASSLGLTFSGNTIYF

v_call: TRBV19
j_call: TRBJ1-5
d_call: -
clone_size: once
cdr3_nt: TGTGCCAGTAGTATCGGAGTTAGGCGGGCCGACAATCAGCCCCAGCATTTT
cdr3_aa: CASSIGVRRADNQPQHF

v_call: TRBV24-1
j_call: TRBJ1-5
d_call: -
clone_size: -
cdr3_nt: TGTGCCACCGGGAATCCGGGGAGCAATCAGCCCCAGCATTTT
cdr3_aa: CATGNPGSNQPQHF

v_call: TRBV2
j_call: TRBJ1-5
d_call: -
clone_size: once
cdr3_nt: TGTGCCAGCAGGGAGGGGTTAGGGCAGCCCCAGCATTTT
cdr3_aa: CASREGLGQPQHF

v_call: TRBV2
j_call: TRBJ2-3
d_call: -
clone_size: -
cdr3_nt: TGTGCCAGCAAGATGTCGCGAGGCACAGATACGCAGTATTTT
cdr3_aa: CASKMSRGTDTQYF

v_call: TRBV28
j_call: TRBJ2-7
d_call: -
clone_size: -
cdr3_nt: TGTGCCAGCAGTCCTATAGGGGCCGAGCAGTACTTC
cdr3_aa: CASSPIGAEQYF

v_call: TRBV5-4
j_call: TRBJ2-2
d_call: -
clone_size: -
cdr3_nt: TGTGCCAGCAGCCTCTACACCGGGGAGCTGTTTTTT
cdr3_aa: CASSLYTGELFF

v_call: TRBV29-1
j_call: TRBJ2-2
d_call: -
clone_size: -
cdr3_nt: TGCAGCGGTCGAGGACAGACCACCGGGGAGCTGTTTTTT
cdr3_aa: CSGRGQTTGELFF

v_call: TRBV14
j_call: TRBJ2-5
d_call: -
clone_size: once
cdr3_nt: TGTGCCAGCAGCCAAGATTTGAGACTAGAGACCCAGTACTTC
cdr3_aa: CASSQDLRLETQYF

v_call: TRBV5-1
j_call: TRBJ2-7
d_call: TRBD2
clone_size: -
cdr3_nt: TGCGCCAGCAGGGGGACTAGCGGAACCTACGAGCAGTACTTC
cdr3_aa: CASRGTSGTYEQYF

v_call: TRBV5-1
j_call: TRBJ1-1
d_call: TRBD1
clone_size: -
cdr3_nt: TGCGCCAGCAGCTTGAGGACAGGCAACCGGCGGGACACTGAAGCTTTCTTT
cdr3_aa: CASSLRTGNRRDTEAFF

v_call: TRBV5-4
j_call: TRBJ2-6
d_call: -
clone_size: once
cdr3_nt: TGTGCCAGCAGCTCATGGACAGCCAAAATCTCTGGGGCCAACGTCCTGACTTTC
cdr3_aa: CASSSWTAKISGANVLTF

v_call: TRBV6-2/TRBV6-3
j_call: TRBJ2-7
d_call: -
clone_size: -
cdr3_nt: TGTGCCAGCAGTTACCGAGGGAGCCGCTACGAGCAGTACTTC
cdr3_aa: CASSYRGSRYEQYF

v_call: TRBV28
j_call: TRBJ1-5
d_call: -
clone_size: -
cdr3_nt: TGTGCCAGCAGTTGGGAAGGGAGGGGCAATCAGCCCCAGCATTTT
cdr3_aa: CASSWEGRGNQPQHF

v_call: TRBV4-3
j_call: TRBJ1-6
d_call: TRBD1
clone_size: -
cdr3_nt: TGCGCCAGCAGCCGGCGCCGGGACAGAAGCTCCTATAATTCACCCCTCCACTTT
cdr3_aa: CASSRRRDRSSYNSPLHF

v_call: TRBV11-2
j_call: TRBJ2-1
d_call: -
clone_size: -
cdr3_nt: TGTGCCAGCAGCTTAGGCTATTACAATGAGCAGTTCTTC
cdr3_aa: CASSLGYYNEQFF

v_call: TRBV11-3
j_call: TRBJ1-1
d_call: -
clone_size: -
cdr3_nt: TGTGCCAGCAGCTTAGGGGGTCGGGGGAGGACTGAAGCTTTCTTT
cdr3_aa: CASSLGGRGRTEAFF

v_call: TRBV20-1
j_call: TRBJ1-3
d_call: -
clone_size: -
cdr3_nt: TGCAGTGCTAGTGTTAGGGGGATCGAAAACACCATATATTTT
cdr3_aa: CSASVRGIENTIYF

v_call: TRBV7-9
j_call: TRBJ1-5
d_call: -
clone_size: -
cdr3_nt: TGTGCCAGCAGCTCCGGTTTTCTTCGTCAGCCCCAGCATTTT
cdr3_aa: CASSSGFLRQPQHF

v_call: TRBV7-3
j_call: TRBJ2-7
d_call: TRBD1
clone_size: -
cdr3_nt: TGTGCCAGCAGCTTATACCGGACAGGGGTGGTCGAGCAGTACTTC
cdr3_aa: CASSLYRTGVVEQYF

v_call: TRBV9
j_call: TRBJ1-1
d_call: -
clone_size: few
cdr3_nt: TGTGCCAGCAGCGCGACAGCGGGGAACACTGAAGCTTTCTTT
cdr3_aa: CASSATAGNTEAFF

v_call: TRBV3-1/TRBV3-2
j_call: TRBJ2-1
d_call: TRBD2
clone_size: -
cdr3_nt: TGTGCCAGCAGCCTGCGACCGGGACTAGCGGGAGACCTCAATGAGCAGTTCTTC
cdr3_aa: CASSLRPGLAGDLNEQFF

v_call: TRBV11-2
j_call: TRBJ1-3
d_call: -
clone_size: -
cdr3_nt: TGTGCCAGCAGCTTAGGGCCGGGGGGCTCTGGAAACACCATATATTTT
cdr3_aa: CASSLGPGGSGNTIYF

v_call: TRBV5-8
j_call: TRBJ2-7
d_call: TRBD2
clone_size: once
cdr3_nt: TGTGCCAGCAGCTCGCTTATCCACCTAGCGGGAGTAAACTACGAGCAGTACTTC
cdr3_aa: CASSSLIHLAGVNYEQYF

v_call: TRBV19
j_call: TRBJ1-5
d_call: -
clone_size: -
cdr3_nt: TGTTCGGTGCGGGGGGCGCATGATCAGCCCCAGCATTTT
cdr3_aa: CSVRGAHDQPQHF

v_call: TRBV24-1
j_call: TRBJ2-3
d_call: -
clone_size: -
cdr3_nt: TGTGCCACCAGTGACCCCCAGCGGACTAGCACAGATACGCAGTATTTT
cdr3_aa: CATSDPQRTSTDTQYF

v_call: TRBV5-3
j_call: TRBJ2-5
d_call: -
clone_size: -
cdr3_nt: TGTGCCAGAAGCTTGATGCCCCCCCGGGGGGAGACCCAGTACTTC
cdr3_aa: CARSLMPPRGETQYF

v_call: TRBV6-1
j_call: TRBJ1-1
d_call: -
clone_size: -
cdr3_nt: TGTGCCAGCAGTGAAACGTGGTGGGAGGAACTATCAACTGAAGCTTTCTTT
cdr3_aa: CASSETWWEELSTEAFF

v_call: TRBV27
j_call: TRBJ1-1
d_call: -
clone_size: -
cdr3_nt: TGTGCCAGCAGTTTACTGCCGGGTTGGGACACTGAAGCTTTCTTT
cdr3_aa: CASSLLPGWDTEAFF

v_call: TRBV6-5
j_call: TRBJ2-1
d_call: TRBD1
clone_size: -
cdr3_nt: TGTGCCAGCAGTTACTCGAGCCGTCAGGGGGCGAATGAGCAGTTCTTC
cdr3_aa: CASSYSSRQGANEQFF

v_call: TRBV7-8
j_call: TRBJ2-1
d_call: -
clone_size: -
cdr3_nt: TGTGCCAGCAGCTTATTACTAGTCGGCGGTTACAATGAGCAGTTCTTC
cdr3_aa: CASSLLLVGGYNEQFF

v_call: TRBV19
j_call: TRBJ1-6
d_call: -
clone_size: -
cdr3_nt: TGTGCCAGTAGTATGGGCCAGTTAGATAATTCACCCCTCCACTTT
cdr3_aa: CASSMGQLDNSPLHF

v_call: TRBV5-4
j_call: TRBJ2-7
d_call: TRBD1
clone_size: -
cdr3_nt: TGTGCCAGCAGCTTAGAGACAGGGTCATCCTACGAGCAGTACTTC
cdr3_aa: CASSLETGSSYEQYF

v_call: TRBV30
j_call: TRBJ1-1
d_call: -
clone_size: -
cdr3_nt: TGTGCCTGGAGTTTCTGGAGGAACACTGAAGCTTTCTTT
cdr3_aa: CAWSFWRNTEAFF

v_call: TRBV7-2
j_call: TRBJ1-4
d_call: TRBD1
clone_size: -
cdr3_nt: TGTGCCAGCAGCTTAAGACAGGGAGGTGAAAAACTGTTTTTT
cdr3_aa: CASSLRQGGEKLFF

v_call: TRBV6-5
j_call: TRBJ1-1
d_call: TRBD1
clone_size: -
cdr3_nt: TGTGCCAGCAACTTGGCAGGGGGCACTGAAGCTTTCTTT
cdr3_aa: CASNLAGGTEAFF

v_call: TRBV10-2
j_call: TRBJ2-1
d_call: -
clone_size: -
cdr3_nt: TGCGCCAGCAGTGGGCAGGGCTACAATGAGCAGTTCTTC
cdr3_aa: CASSGQGYNEQFF

v_call: TRBV4-2
j_call: TRBJ1-1
d_call: -
clone_size: once
cdr3_nt: TGTGCCAGCAGCCAAGATTCCTCGACAGGGAACACTGAAGCTTTCTTT
cdr3_aa: CASSQDSSTGNTEAFF

v_call: TRBV18
j_call: TRBJ1-3
d_call: -
clone_size: -
cdr3_nt: TGTGCCAGCTCACCAGGGGAGAGGCGCTCTGGAAACACCATATATTTT
cdr3_aa: CASSPGERRSGNTIYF

v_call: TRBV7-9
j_call: TRBJ2-2
d_call: -
clone_size: -
cdr3_nt: TGTGCCAGCAGCTCCCCAGGGGACACCGGGGAGCTGTTTTTT
cdr3_aa: CASSSPGDTGELFF

v_call: TRBV19
j_call: TRBJ1-1
d_call: -
clone_size: -
cdr3_nt: TGTGCCAGTATCAAGCAGGGGTTGGGGAACACTGAAGCTTTCTTT
cdr3_aa: CASIKQGLGNTEAFF

v_call: TRBV5-1
j_call: TRBJ1-3
d_call: TRBD1
clone_size: -
cdr3_nt: TGCGCCAGCAGCTTGGAGGCAGGGGGCCTTCCTGGAAACACCATATATTTT
cdr3_aa: CASSLEAGGLPGNTIYF